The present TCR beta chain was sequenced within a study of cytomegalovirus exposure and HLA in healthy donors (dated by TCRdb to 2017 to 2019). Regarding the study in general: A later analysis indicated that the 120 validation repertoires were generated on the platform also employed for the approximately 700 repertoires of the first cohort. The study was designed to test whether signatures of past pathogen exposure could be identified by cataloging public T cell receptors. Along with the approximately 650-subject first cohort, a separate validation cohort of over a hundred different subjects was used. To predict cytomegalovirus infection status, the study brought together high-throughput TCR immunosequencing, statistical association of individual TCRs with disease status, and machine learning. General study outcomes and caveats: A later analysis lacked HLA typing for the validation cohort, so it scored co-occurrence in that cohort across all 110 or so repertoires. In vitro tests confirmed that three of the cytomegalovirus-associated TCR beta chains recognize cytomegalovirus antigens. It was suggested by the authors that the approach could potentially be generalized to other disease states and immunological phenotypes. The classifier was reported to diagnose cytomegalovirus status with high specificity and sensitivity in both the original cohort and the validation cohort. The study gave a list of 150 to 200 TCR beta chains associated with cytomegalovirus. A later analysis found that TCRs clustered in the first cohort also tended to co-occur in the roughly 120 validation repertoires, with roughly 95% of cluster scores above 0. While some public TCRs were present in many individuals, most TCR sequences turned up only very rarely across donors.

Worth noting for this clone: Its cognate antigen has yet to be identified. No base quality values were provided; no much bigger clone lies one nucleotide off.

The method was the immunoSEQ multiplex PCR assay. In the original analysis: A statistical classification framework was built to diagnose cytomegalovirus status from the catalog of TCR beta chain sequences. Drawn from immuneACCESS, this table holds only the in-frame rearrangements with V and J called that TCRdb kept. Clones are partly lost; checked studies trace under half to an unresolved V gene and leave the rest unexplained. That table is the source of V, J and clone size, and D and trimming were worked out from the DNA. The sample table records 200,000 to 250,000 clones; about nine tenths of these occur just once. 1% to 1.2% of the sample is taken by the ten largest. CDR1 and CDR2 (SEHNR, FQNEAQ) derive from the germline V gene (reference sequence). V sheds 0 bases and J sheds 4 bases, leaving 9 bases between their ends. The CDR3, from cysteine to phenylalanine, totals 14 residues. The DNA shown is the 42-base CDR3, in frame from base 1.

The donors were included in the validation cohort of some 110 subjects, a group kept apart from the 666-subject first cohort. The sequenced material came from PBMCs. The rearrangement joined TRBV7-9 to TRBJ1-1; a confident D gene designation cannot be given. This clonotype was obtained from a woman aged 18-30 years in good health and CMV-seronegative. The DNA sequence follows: TGTGCCAGCAGCTTAGCTATCTCCCCCACTGAAGCTTTCTTT. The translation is CASSLAISPTEAFF.